The clone carrying this T cell receptor (beta chain) is large by share. What it recognizes is unknown. The starting template was genomic DNA from bulk tumor, about 600 ng per sample. Primary tumors were biopsied several times each, far apart, intraoperatively. Curative surgery was performed on patients who had untreated, newly diagnosed non-small cell lung cancer. These data originate in a study of immune heterogeneity within non-small cell lung tumors. For the TCR beta CDR3, multiplex PCR with 32 V and 13 J primers performed the amplification. TCRdb reprocessed the multiplex PCR reads via MiXCR and lists one record per CDR3 protein. This table holds 2,500 to 3,000 distinct CDR3 sequences, roughly 25% found once. Broader study findings: Identical dominant CDR3 beta clonotypes spanned tumor sites within a patient, beside site-unique high-frequency clones.

Germline lookup yields CDR1 MNHEY and CDR2 SMNVEV (reference sequence). V was clipped by 3 bases and J by 5 bases, with 14 bases between them. The CDR3 runs to 14 residues. V gene TRBV27 combines with J gene TRBJ2-7; D unclear. This sequence originates from a man aged 60 to 75 with non-small cell lung cancer. Specimen: lung tumor tissue. The CDR3 protein is CASSFGGVGDEQYF. The CDR3 DNA follows: TGTGCCAGCAGTTTTGGTGGGGTCGGTGACGAGCAGTACTTC.